This entry lists 25 T cell receptor beta chains sequenced from one sample in a study of blood T cell repertoires in COVID-19. TCRdb's copy holds only in-frame clones and misses some; the assay was immunoSEQ multiplex PCR. In the table there are over 150,000 clones, roughly 84% of which are singletons. Sequenced material: peripheral blood. These TCRs come from a woman in her sixties or seventies with COVID-19, enrolled during active disease.

This sequence joins TRBV5-1 and TRBJ2-2; TRBD1 aligns across 9 bases. Germline CDR1 SGHRS, CDR2 YFSETQ. The CDR3 is 16 residues long. Losses at the gene ends were 4 bases for V and 2 bases for J; bases not matched to a gene: 6. The CDR3 region is CASSPTTGGNTGELFF. As DNA, the CDR3 is TGCGCCAGCAGCCCGACGACAGGGGGAAACACCGGGGAGCTGTTTTTT.

This sequence joins TRBV25-1 and TRBJ1-6; a weak D match, TRBD1 (5 bases). V shed 8 bases and J shed 4 bases, with 9 bases lying between them. Germline CDR1 and CDR2: MGHDK and SYGVNS. The CDR3 is 13 amino acids. In DNA form, the CDR3 reads TGTGCCAGCCGCGGGACGTATAATTCACCCCTCCACTTT. This sequence encodes CASRGTYNSPLHF.

The chain combines TRBV5-1 with TRBJ2-5, with TRBD1 identical over 8 bases. The CDR3 contains 15 residues. CDR1 SGHRS and CDR2 YFSETQ come from the germline V gene. J gave up 5 bases and V 3 bases, and 9 bases lay outside the gene matches. In nucleotides, the CDR3 is TGCGCCAGCAGCTATGGACAGGGCCAAATGGAGACCCAGTACTTC. Amino acids: CASSYGQGQMETQYF.

V is TRBV7-2 and J is TRBJ2-2; D gene unclear. Germline CDR1 reads SGHTA; CDR2 reads FQGNSA. The CDR3 has 14 amino acids. V gave up 5 bases and J gave up 1 base, with 8 bases separating them. CDR3: CASSLPRNTGELFF. The DNA of the CDR3 is TGTGCCAGCAGCCTCCCCCGGAACACCGGGGAGCTGTTTTTT.

The gene calls are TRBV6-4 and TRBJ1-2, with a possible D match to TRBD1 (5 bases). The CDR3 contains 13 residues. Trimming took off 2 bases at V and 10 bases at J, with 14 bases between the two ends. CDR1 and CDR2 (germline): MRHNA, SNTAGT. The CDR3 sequence is CASSDVSGGHYTF. CDR3 coding DNA: TGTGCCAGCAGTGACGTGTCGGGGGGTCACTACACCTTC.

The V gene is TRBV5-1, the J gene TRBJ2-1; D is uncertain. The V gene's germline CDR1 is SGHRS and CDR2 YFSETQ. Trimming took off 4 bases at V and 7 bases at J, with 15 bases between the two ends. CDR3 length: 14 residues. The CDR3, as DNA: TGCGCCAGCAGCCCGAGTCTAGTAATGAATGAGCAGTTCTTC. Protein product: CASSPSLVMNEQFF.

The J gene is TRBJ1-1, the V gene TRBV29-1; TRBD1 is a possible D gene (5 bases). V shed 7 bases and J shed 0 bases, with 15 bases lying between them. The CDR3 covers 14 residues. Germline loops: CDR1 SQVTM, CDR2 ANQGSEA. CDR3 coding DNA: TGCAGCGCCCGAACACAGGCGGTGAACACTGAAGCTTTCTTT. This gives the protein CSARTQAVNTEAFF.

The rearrangement joins TRBV14 to TRBJ2-7, with 9 bases identical to TRBD1. Unmatched junction bases numbered 4, after V lost 4 bases and J lost 3 bases. This CDR3 has 14 amino acids. Germline V gene lookup returns CDR1 SGHDN and CDR2 FVKESK. CDR3 loop: CASSPDRGDYEQYF. CDR3 DNA: TGTGCCAGCAGCCCGGACAGGGGTGACTACGAGCAGTACTTC. Filled out from reference TRBV14 and TRBJ2-7, the complete variable domain reads EAGVTQFPSHSVIEKGQTVTLRCDPISGHDNLYWYRRVMGKEIKFLLHFVKESKQDESGMPNNRFLAERTGGTYSTLKVQPAELEDSGVYFCASSPDRGDYEQYFGPGTRLTVT.

The CDR3 is CATAGYYGYTF. CDR3 coding DNA: TGTGCCACAGCAGGGTACTATGGCTACACCTTC. The chain uses TRBV6-5 and TRBJ1-2; D is possibly TRBD1 (5 bases). Trimming took off 10 bases at V and 3 bases at J, with 9 bases between the two ends. Germline lookup yields CDR1 MNHEY and CDR2 SVGAGI. This CDR3 has 11 amino acids.

The chain recombines TRBV11-2 with TRBJ1-4; 7 nucleotides match TRBD1. J lost 0 bases, V lost 3 bases, and 7 bases had no gene match. Germline CDR1 and CDR2: SGHAT and FQNNGV. The CDR3 spans 17 residues. The CDR3 here is CASSFLGGRATNEKLFF. DNA for the CDR3: TGTGCCAGCAGCTTTCTAGGGGGCCGGGCAACTAATGAAAAACTGTTTTTT.

V is TRBV4-2 and J is TRBJ2-1, with D maybe TRBD2 (6 bases). This CDR3 comprises 14 residues. Germline-derived CDR1 and CDR2 are LGHNA and YNFKEQ. V lost 1 base, J lost 3 bases, and 7 bases lay in between. CDR3 region: CASSQGLGYNEQFF. The CDR3, as DNA: TGTGCCAGCAGCCAAGGACTAGGCTACAATGAGCAGTTCTTC.

This clone was found once. This chain connects TRBV5-6 to TRBJ1-3, with 7 bases fitting TRBD1. The CDR3 runs 13 residues. V lost 5 bases to trimming and J lost 6 bases; unmatched junction nucleotides: 5. Germline CDR1 reads SGHDT; CDR2 reads YYEEEE. CDR3 in amino acids: CASSPQGENTIYF. The CDR3 coding sequence is TGTGCCAGCAGTCCGCAGGGGGAAAACACCATATATTTT. The full variable domain, rest sourced from reference TRBV5-6 and TRBJ1-3, is DAGVTQSPTHLIKTRGQQVTLRCSPKSGHDTVSWYQQALGQGPQFIFQYYEEEERQRGNFPDRFSGHQFPNYSSELNVNALLLGDSALYLCASSPQGENTIYFGEGSWLTVV.

This chain connects TRBV4-1 to TRBJ1-1; D gene uncertain. CDR3 length: 12 amino acids. Germline-derived CDR1 and CDR2 are MGHRA and YSYEKL. Deletions cut 2 bases from V and 11 bases from J, with 12 bases between. CDR3 residues: CASSQIGLWAFF. Here the CDR3 DNA reads TGCGCCAGCAGCCAAATTGGGCTGTGGGCTTTCTTT.

This clone has just a few counts. The chain recombines TRBV2 with TRBJ1-1; D is perhaps TRBD1 (5 bases). Germline V CDR1 and CDR2: SNHLY, FYNNEI. CDR3 length: 14 amino acids. Trimming removed 5 bases at V and 1 base at J, with 11 bases between. CDR3 in DNA: TGTGCCAGCAGTTCACAGGTTGCGAACACTGAAGCTTTCTTT. It yields the protein CASSSQVANTEAFF.

The chain joins TRBV27 to TRBJ2-1, with TRBD1 as a possible D gene (5 bases). CDR3 length: 14 residues. The V gene lost 3 bases and the J gene lost 7 bases, with 13 bases spanning the gap. Looked up from germline, CDR1 is MNHEY and CDR2 is SMNVEV (reference sequence). The CDR3 spells CASSFLDRQNEQFF. As DNA, the CDR3 is TGTGCCAGCAGTTTCCTTGACAGACAGAATGAGCAGTTCTTC.

The rearrangement links TRBV18 to TRBJ1-6; D not resolved. This CDR3 is 16 amino acids long. Trimming pared 3 bases from V and 8 bases from J, leaving 17 bases between. Germline V gene lookup returns CDR1 KGHSH and CDR2 LQKENI. CDR3 nucleotides: TGTGCCAGCTCACCGGTTTCACAAACCGGAGATTCACCCCTCCACTTT. Residues: CASSPVSQTGDSPLHF.

The gene calls are TRBV5-1 and TRBJ1-6; 8 bases map to TRBD1. V was pared by 1 base and J by 14 bases, with 11 bases of the junction left unmatched. CDR1 SGHRS and CDR2 YFSETQ come from the germline V gene. The CDR3 has 15 amino acids. This CDR3 is CASSLSTGDPFTLHF. The CDR3 region has the DNA TGCGCCAGCAGCTTGTCGACAGGGGACCCCTTCACCCTCCACTTT.

This clone was seen more than once but under ten times. The chain is built from TRBV5-1 and TRBJ2-2; 7 bases agree with TRBD2. The CDR3 length is 16 residues. With 8 bases clipped from V and 1 base from J, the junction kept 11 bases outside the gene matches. Germline CDR1 is SGHRS and CDR2 is YFSETQ. The CDR3 DNA sequence: TGCGCCAGTCAAATGGAGGCGGGGGTGAACACCGGGGAGCTGTTTTTT. Translated: CASQMEAGVNTGELFF.

CDR3 residues: CASSQPTSGGSSYNEQFF. DNA for the CDR3: TGTGCCAGCAGTCAACCGACTAGCGGGGGAAGCTCCTACAATGAGCAGTTCTTC. This chain links TRBV7-9 with TRBJ2-1; 12 nucleotides align to TRBD2. Germline V gene lookup returns CDR1 SEHNR and CDR2 FQNEAQ (reference sequence). The trim removed 6 bases at V and 0 bases at J, leaving 9 bases unmatched. The CDR3 runs 18 residues.

The CDR3 nucleotides read TGCGCCAGCAGCCAAGCTGGGGGGAGGGACAACAAGAACGAGCAGTACTTC. This translates into CASSQAGGRDNKNEQYF. The V and J genes are TRBV4-1 and TRBJ2-7; tentative D call: TRBD2 (7 bases). The germline V gene has CDR1 MGHRA and CDR2 YSYEKL. The CDR3 is 17 residues long. The V and J ends lost 1 base and 5 bases respectively, with 21 bases between them.

The chain recombines TRBV5-1 with TRBJ2-1, with 9 positions matching TRBD1. From germline, CDR1 is SGHRS and CDR2 YFSETQ. The V and J ends lost 2 bases and 5 bases, in that order; junction bases with no gene match: 8. The length of the CDR3 is 16 residues. CDR3 bases: TGCGCCAGCAGCTTAAGGACAGGGGCGAGTAACAATGAGCAGTTCTTC. This encodes CASSLRTGASNNEQFF.

V usage is TRBV29-1 and J usage is TRBJ2-1, with 8 bases identical to TRBD2. Germline CDR1 and CDR2: SQVTM and ANQGSEA. The J segment lost 13 bases and the V segment lost 2 bases, leaving 7 bases of the junction unmatched. The CDR3 consists of 12 residues. The CDR3 DNA follows: TGCAGCGTTGAAAGGCTAGCGGGTATTCAGTTCTTC. Translated: CSVERLAGIQFF.

The rearrangement links TRBV6-5 to TRBJ1-2; D gene uncertain. The germline V gene has CDR1 MNHEY and CDR2 SVGAGI. The CDR3 contains 14 residues. V was cut by 2 bases and J by 4 bases, with 11 bases left in between. CDR3 residues: CASSYGIEGYGYTF. DNA for the CDR3: TGTGCCAGCAGTTACGGAATCGAGGGCTATGGCTACACCTTC.

The V call is TRBV7-2, the J call TRBJ1-5, with 9 bases fitting TRBD1. Trimming took 4 bases from V and 1 from J; bases not matched to a gene: 5. Looked up from germline, CDR1 is SGHTA and CDR2 is FQGNSA. The CDR3 totals 16 residues. CDR3: CASSWDRVESNQPQHF. The CDR3 DNA is TGTGCCAGCAGCTGGGACAGGGTAGAAAGCAATCAGCCCCAGCATTTT.

Comment on this clone: This CDR3 is also generated by other DNA sequences in the sample. The chain uses TRBV5-1 and TRBJ1-5; weak D call: TRBD1 (5 bases). The germline V gene encodes CDR1 SGHRS and CDR2 YFSETQ. V lost 0 bases and J 0 bases, leaving 7 bases between the germline ends. The length of the CDR3 is 15 residues. In DNA, the CDR3 is TGCGCCAGCAGCTTGGGGGGCTATAGCAATCAGCCCCAGCATTTT. Protein sequence: CASSLGGYSNQPQHF. The full variable domain, rest sourced from reference TRBV5-1 and TRBJ1-5, is KAGVTQTPRYLIKTRGQQVTLSCSPISGHRSVSWYQQTPGQGLQFLFEYFSETQRNKGNFPGRFSGRQFSNSRSEMNVSTLELGDSALYLCASSLGGYSNQPQHFGDGTRLSIL.